The clone carrying this T cell receptor beta chain was seen a few times. Its antigen is unknown. Each CDR3 protein is one row after TCRdb ran MiXCR on the RT-PCR reads. The sample holds around 480,000 distinct CDR3 sequences, 16% seen once. The V gene's germline CDR1 is MGHRA and CDR2 YSYEKL. This CDR3 contains 17 residues. Trimming removed 4 bases at V and 0 bases at J, with 13 bases between. The data originate from a study of response to subunit inactivated influenza vaccine. Whole-study findings and limits: Authors suggested each seasonal influenza vaccination recruits few new T cells.

Sequences were derived from CD4+ T cells sorted from PBMCs, sampled roughly 24 months after vaccination. This clonotype was sampled from a man in his fifties or sixties who received an inactivated influenza vaccine. The V and J genes are TRBV4-1 and TRBJ2-6; D might be TRBD2 (5 bases). The CDR3 coding sequence is TGCGCCAGCAGCCTGAGCCGGGGAAACTCTGGGGCCAACGTCCTGACTTTC. It is translated as CASSLSRGNSGANVLTF.